This entry lists 18 T cell receptor beta chains sequenced from one sample in a study of T cells expressing NK-cell markers. TCRdb reprocessed the 5' RACE reads, keeping one entry per CDR3 protein, no DNA. The ten top clones account for roughly 21%, within a sample of some 190,000 distinct CDR3 sequences. Sequencing used blood T cells: a sorted CD56 or NKG2C T cell subset, CD4+ or CD8+ T cells, or bulk PBMC T cells (not recorded which). The receptors stem from a man aged 18 to 69 in good health.

The V call is TRBV2, the J call TRBJ1-2. The CDR3 has 13 amino acids. From germline, CDR1 is SNHLY and CDR2 FYNNEI. The CDR3 loop is CAGQTGLNYGYTF.

V usage is TRBV20-1 and J usage is TRBJ1-2; as DNA is missing, the TRBD1 call by TCRdb cannot be tested. This CDR3 is built from 11 residues. Germline V CDR1 and CDR2: DFQATT, SNEGSKA (reference sequence). The CDR3: CGQAGDYGYTF.

The chain uses TRBV30 and TRBJ2-7; no DNA is available, so the TRBD1 call from TCRdb remains unchecked. The CDR3 consists of 14 residues. CDR1 GTSNPN and CDR2 SVGIG come from the germline V gene (reference sequence). CDR3 sequence reads: CAWTRQERRYEQYF.

This chain uses TRBV6-5 with TRBJ1-2. The germline CDR1 and CDR2 sequences are MNHEY and SVGAGI. The CDR3 length is 15 residues. CDR3 sequence reads: CASYPTRGGNYGYTF.

The chain uses TRBV12-5 and TRBJ2-4; the D gene TCRdb calls, TRBD1, cannot be checked with no DNA. The CDR3 runs 14 residues. Per germline, CDR1 LGHNT and CDR2 FRNRAP. The CDR3 spells CASGSSGTVNIQYF.

This chain uses TRBV29-1 with TRBJ1-2. This CDR3 spans 12 amino acids. CDR1 SQVTM and CDR2 ANQGSEA come from the germline V gene. Here the CDR3 reads CSVADREVSYTF.

The V gene is TRBV7-9, the J gene TRBJ2-1; as DNA is missing, the TRBD1 call by TCRdb cannot be tested. CDR1 and CDR2 (germline): SEHNR, FQNEAQ (reference sequence). This CDR3 spans 14 amino acids. The CDR3: CASFFPDSSNEQFF.

The chain joins TRBV15 to TRBJ2-1; TCRdb proposes TRBD2, but this gene call is untestable without DNA. This CDR3 contains 16 residues. From germline, CDR1 is LNHNV and CDR2 YYDKDF (reference sequence). CDR3 sequence reads: CATSSSTAGGINEQFF.

The rearrangement uses TRBV20-1 and TRBJ2-1; TCRdb picks TRBD1, but there is no DNA to check that call. There are 13 residues in the CDR3. Germline values: CDR1 DFQATT, CDR2 SNEGSKA (reference sequence). CDR3 amino acids: CSAKDGGWNEQFF.

The V and J genes are TRBV7-8 and TRBJ2-5. Germline-derived CDR1 and CDR2 are SGHVS and FQNEAQ. The CDR3 is made up of 12 amino acids. The CDR3 loop reads CASSLFQETQYF.

The V call is TRBV18, the J call TRBJ2-7; TCRdb's D gene call, TRBD1, goes unchecked for lack of DNA. The CDR3 totals 14 residues. The germline V gene has CDR1 KGHSH and CDR2 LQKENI. Here the CDR3 reads CASSVGTAYYEQYF.

This clonotype is deemed medium-sized by its frequency. V and J are TRBV11-2 and TRBJ2-3. Per the germline V gene, CDR1 is SGHAT and CDR2 is FQNNGV. The CDR3 covers 14 residues. Here the CDR3 reads CASSDTSSTDTQYF.

V usage is TRBV29-1 and J usage is TRBJ1-2. Germline V gene data show CDR1 as SQVTM and CDR2 as ANQGSEA. The CDR3 runs to 13 residues. CDR3 sequence reads: CSFGSSDSYGYTF.

The chain employs TRBV20-1 and TRBJ2-6. This CDR3 is 14 amino acids long. CDR1 and CDR2 (germline): DFQATT, SNEGSKA (reference sequence). The CDR3 sequence: CSARDSAGANVLTF.

The chain is built from TRBV9 and TRBJ2-3. The germline V gene encodes CDR1 SGDLS and CDR2 YYNGEE. CDR3 length: 14 residues. This CDR3 is CASSVGSGTDTQYF.

The chain carries TRBV9 and TRBJ2-7. Germline CDR1 reads SGDLS; CDR2 reads YYNGEE. This CDR3 is built from 14 residues. CDR3 in amino acids: CASSVSVKPYEQYF.

The CDR3: CASSRRTGGQETQYF. The chain is built from TRBV5-4 and TRBJ2-5; TCRdb's assignment of TRBD1 cannot be checked, as there is no DNA. CDR1 is SGHNT and CDR2 is YYREEE in the germline V gene (reference sequence). There are 15 residues in the CDR3.

This sequence joins TRBV25-1 and TRBJ1-1. Germline V gene data show CDR1 as MGHDK and CDR2 as SYGVNS. The CDR3 consists of 17 residues. CDR3 sequence: CASSEYSLRDLDTEAFF.